The 16 T cell receptor beta chains reported below all come from one sample, sequenced in a study of blood T cells in healthy people across ages. A sample-barcoded 5' primer and a J-beta primer mix were used in a second PCR of roughly 6 to 12 cycles. One entry per CDR3 protein results from TCRdb running MiXCR on the 5' RACE reads. Of some 900,000 distinct CDR3 sequences listed, around 48% are singletons. The sample was blood. These receptors were collected from a man aged 30 to 39 in good health.

The chain carries TRBV7-9 and TRBJ1-6; 12 bases are a match to TRBD1. Losses at the gene ends were 8 bases for V and 3 bases for J; bases not matched to a gene: 8. The CDR3 loop spans 17 amino acids. Germline assignment: CDR1 SEHNR and CDR2 FQNEAQ (reference sequence). CDR3 region: CASGGGTGGFYNSPLHF. The CDR3 DNA follows: TGTGCCAGCGGTGGAGGGACAGGGGGCTTCTATAATTCACCCCTCCACTTT.

In its sample, this clonotype was seen many times. This rearrangement joins TRBV30 to TRBJ1-2, with D unresolved. CDR3 length: 11 amino acids. With 0 bases removed from V and 8 bases from J, the gap between germline ends came to 7 bases. In germline, CDR1 is GTSNPN, CDR2 SVGIG (reference sequence). CDR3 sequence: CAWSVSWGYTF. The CDR3 DNA is TGTGCCTGGAGTGTTTCATGGGGCTACACCTTC.

There are many counts of this clonotype. The chain has TRBV6-2 or TRBV6-3 and TRBJ2-1; 8 bases fit TRBD2. Germline CDR1 reads MNHEY; CDR2 reads SVGEGT. This CDR3 is built from 15 residues. J was trimmed by 3 bases and V by 2 bases; bases with no gene match: 3. The CDR3 region is CASSYKAGDYNEQFF. The CDR3 DNA follows: TGTGCCAGCAGTTACAAAGCGGGGGACTACAATGAGCAGTTCTTC.

The J gene is TRBJ1-5, the V gene TRBV20-1; D not certain. There are 15 residues in the CDR3. Germline V gene lookup returns CDR1 DFQATT and CDR2 SNEGSKA (reference sequence). Between the trimmed V and J ends, which lost 5 bases and 4 bases, there was a span of 18 bases. The CDR3: CSAGSMLYQNQPQHF. The CDR3 bases are TGCAGTGCTGGTTCGATGCTCTACCAAAATCAGCCCCAGCATTTT.

The J gene is TRBJ1-3, the V gene TRBV11-3, with 8 bases fitting TRBD1. Germline lookup yields CDR1 SGHNT and CDR2 YENEEA. The CDR3 sequence is 14 residues long. The trim removed 8 bases at V and 8 bases at J, leaving 11 bases unmatched. The CDR3 here is CASHRGSVGDTIYF. The CDR3, as DNA: TGTGCCAGCCACAGGGGGAGTGTCGGAGACACCATATATTTT.

The chain combines TRBV11-2 with TRBJ1-2; D possibly corresponds to TRBD1 (5 bases). The CDR3 is made up of 13 amino acids. The germline CDR1 and CDR2 sequences are SGHAT and FQNNGV. The germline V and J ends were trimmed by 4 bases and 6 bases, with 12 bases remaining between them. DNA of the CDR3: TGTGCCAGCAGCTACCCGGAGGGGAATGGCTACACCTTC. It is translated as CASSYPEGNGYTF.

The chain links TRBV6-1 to TRBJ2-4, with D tentatively TRBD1 (7 bases). The V end lost 3 bases, the J end lost 0 bases, and 12 bases lay between the germline ends. The CDR3 runs to 16 residues. Per the germline V gene, CDR1 is MNHNS and CDR2 is SASEGT. CDR3 sequence reads: CASSDPGGLAKNIQYF. The CDR3 DNA reads TGTGCCAGCAGTGACCCAGGGGGGCTAGCCAAAAACATTCAGTACTTC.

The J gene is TRBJ1-1, the V gene TRBV7-2; no definite D call. This CDR3 contains 13 residues. The V end was cut by 1 base, the J end by 7 bases, with 10 bases between. Germline lookup yields CDR1 SGHTA and CDR2 FQGNSA. The CDR3 region is CASSLGPEGEAFF. CDR3 DNA: TGTGCCAGCAGCTTAGGCCCAGAGGGTGAAGCTTTCTTT.

The chain carries TRBV7-9 and TRBJ2-3; 7 bases map to TRBD1. V shed 5 bases and J 5 bases; nucleotides not matched to a gene: 7. Germline V lookup: CDR1 SEHNR, CDR2 FQNEAQ (reference sequence). The CDR3 runs to 14 residues. CDR3 residues: CASSGDRGRDTQYF. CDR3 coding DNA: TGTGCCAGCAGCGGGGACAGAGGCAGAGATACGCAGTATTTT. Together with reference TRBV7-9 and TRBJ2-3, the CDR3 gives the full variable domain: DTGVSQNPRHKITKRGQNVTFRCDPISEHNRLYWYRQTLGQGPEFLTYFQNEAQLEKSRLLSDRFSAERPKGSFSTLEIQRTEQGDSAMYLCASSGDRGRDTQYFGPGTRLTVL.

This clonotype was counted between two and nine times. The gene calls are TRBV27 and TRBJ2-7; 10 bases fit TRBD2. This CDR3 contains 15 residues. Trimming cost V 5 bases and J 0 bases; bases outside gene matches: 4. CDR1 MNHEY and CDR2 SMNVEV come from the germline V gene (reference sequence). Here the CDR3 reads CASSATSGDSYEQYF. For the CDR3, the DNA is TGTGCCAGCAGTGCCACTAGCGGGGACTCCTACGAGCAGTACTTC.

This clonotype showed up many times. The gene calls are TRBV6-2 or TRBV6-3 and TRBJ2-1; weak D call: TRBD2 (6 bases). Germline CDR1 reads MNHEY; CDR2 reads SVGEGT. V lost 0 bases and J lost 5, with 17 bases in between. The CDR3 extends over 17 amino acids. The chain's CDR3 is CASSYSRRADLNNEQFF. The CDR3 nucleotides read TGTGCCAGCAGTTACTCCAGGAGGGCCGACTTAAACAATGAGCAGTTCTTC.

This clonotype was counted only a few times. The V and J genes are TRBV6-6 and TRBJ2-3; D perhaps matches TRBD1 (5 bases). The CDR3 length is 13 residues. V was shortened by 7 bases and J by 6 bases, with 14 bases between the two germline ends. CDR1 MNHNY and CDR2 SVGAGI come from the germline V gene (reference sequence). The CDR3: CASTLGVGDTQYF. The CDR3 nucleotides are TGTGCCAGCACCTTAGGGGTAGGGGATACGCAGTATTTT.

This clonotype has just a few counts. The chain recombines TRBV5-1 with TRBJ2-7; 9 nucleotides match TRBD2. The tail of the sequence fits TRBJ2-5 better, so the J call may be wrong. The CDR3 runs 14 residues. The germline CDR1 and CDR2 sequences are SGHRS and YFSETQ. The CDR3 protein is CASSTGTSGETQYF. CDR3 DNA: TGCGCCAGCAGCACGGGAACTAGCGGGGAGACCCAGTACTTC.

This clonotype was seen ten or more times. Here the CDR3 DNA reads TGTGCCAGCGGCCGAGTGGTAGGGATAGCGGGGAAAGAGACCCAGTACTTC. It encodes CASGRVVGIAGKETQYF. This rearrangement joins TRBV2 to TRBJ2-5; TRBD2 aligns across 8 bases. The CDR3 runs 17 residues. Germline CDR1 SNHLY, CDR2 FYNNEI. V lost 8 bases to trimming and J lost 3 bases; unmatched junction nucleotides: 17.

J is TRBJ1-6 and V is TRBV4-1; TRBD1 matches 8 bases. CDR1 is MGHRA and CDR2 is YSYEKL in the germline V gene. Trimming removed 0 bases from V and 10 bases from J; junction bases left unmatched: 8. The CDR3 covers 16 residues. The CDR3 DNA reads TGCGCCAGCAGCCAAGATGGTGTACCAGGGGGCTCACCCCTCCACTTT. Translating gives CASSQDGVPGGSPLHF.

In its sample, this clonotype was seen a few times. V and J are TRBV7-3 and TRBJ2-3, with 8 bases identical to TRBD2. The CDR3 totals 16 residues. Trimming at V came to 5 bases and at J to 4 bases, leaving 11 bases not matched to a gene. From germline, CDR1 is SGHTA and CDR2 FQGTGA. The CDR3 loop is CASSPSGLGIADTQYF. Here the CDR3 DNA reads TGTGCCAGCAGCCCATCGGGACTAGGGATCGCAGATACGCAGTATTTT.